These 5 T cell receptor beta chains were sequenced from one sample in a study of PD-L1 blockade in urothelial cancer. Stated time point: pretreatment peripheral blood. Libraries were prepared by immunoSEQ multiplex PCR; TCRdb keeps only in-frame clonotypes and omits some of them. The sample carries tens of thousands of clones, roughly 89% recorded once. This material consisted of PBMCs, taken around atezolizumab (anti-PD-L1) treatment. The receptors shown here come from a man aged 55 to 70 with urothelial cancer.

This chain links TRBV7-9 with TRBJ2-1, with 7 bases identical to TRBD2. Germline CDR1 SEHNR, CDR2 FQNEAQ (reference sequence). CDR3 size: 14 residues. The V and J ends lost 4 bases and 7 bases, in that order; junction bases with no gene match: 7. In DNA, the CDR3 is TGTGCCAGCAGCTCTTTTCTGCGGGGGAATGAGCAGTTCTTC. Translating it yields CASSSFLRGNEQFF.

This rearrangement joins TRBV14 to TRBJ2-2; 10 bases map to TRBD1. With 5 bases clipped from V and 7 bases from J, the junction kept 4 bases outside the gene matches. Germline CDR1 SGHDN, CDR2 FVKESK. The CDR3 totals 14 residues. CDR3 DNA: TGTGCCAGCAGCAGACAGGGGGCTTTCGGGGAGCTGTTTTTT. As protein: CASSRQGAFGELFF. Looking up the rest from reference TRBV14 and TRBJ2-2 gives the full variable domain: EAGVTQFPSHSVIEKGQTVTLRCDPISGHDNLYWYRRVMGKEIKFLLHFVKESKQDESGMPNNRFLAERTGGTYSTLKVQPAELEDSGVYFCASSRQGAFGELFFGEGSRLTVL.

The V gene is TRBV28, the J gene TRBJ1-2, with D perhaps TRBD1 (6 bases). V lost 2 bases and J 2 bases, leaving 9 bases between the germline ends. This CDR3 comprises 14 residues. Germline CDR1 and CDR2: MDHEN and SYDVKM. The CDR3 sequence: CASSLEQGNYGYTF. In DNA, the CDR3 is TGTGCCAGCAGTTTAGAGCAGGGGAACTATGGCTACACCTTC.

The rearrangement joins TRBV7-2 to TRBJ2-1; TRBD2 agrees at 11 bases. The CDR3 runs 17 residues. CDR1 and CDR2 (germline): SGHTA, FQGNSA. V shed 5 bases, J shed 4 bases, and the junction held 10 bases outside the gene matches. CDR3 loop: CASSPSTGTSGYNEQFF. For the CDR3, the DNA is TGTGCCAGCAGCCCCTCTACCGGGACTAGCGGATACAATGAGCAGTTCTTC.

This clone was seen a handful of times. The V call is TRBV29-1, the J call TRBJ2-7; D is unresolved. The CDR3 has 13 residues. In germline, CDR1 is SQVTM, CDR2 ANQGSEA. V lost 8 bases to trimming and J lost 5 bases, with 19 bases between them. The CDR3 bases are TGCAGCTCCGAGCCCCTTATGCTCGACGAGCAGTACTTC. As protein: CSSEPLMLDEQYF.